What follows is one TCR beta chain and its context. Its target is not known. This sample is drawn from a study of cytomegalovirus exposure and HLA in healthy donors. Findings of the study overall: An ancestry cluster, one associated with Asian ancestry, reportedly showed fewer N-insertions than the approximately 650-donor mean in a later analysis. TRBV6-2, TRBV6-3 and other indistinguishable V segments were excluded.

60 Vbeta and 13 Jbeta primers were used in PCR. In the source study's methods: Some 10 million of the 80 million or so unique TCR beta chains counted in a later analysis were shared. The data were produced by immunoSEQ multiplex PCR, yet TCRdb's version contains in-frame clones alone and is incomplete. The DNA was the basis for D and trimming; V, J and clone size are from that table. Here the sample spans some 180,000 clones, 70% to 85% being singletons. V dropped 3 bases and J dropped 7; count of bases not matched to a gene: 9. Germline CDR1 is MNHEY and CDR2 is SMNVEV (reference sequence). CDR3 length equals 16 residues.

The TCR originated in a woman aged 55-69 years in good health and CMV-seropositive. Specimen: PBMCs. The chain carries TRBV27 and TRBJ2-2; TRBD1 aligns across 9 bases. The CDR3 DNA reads TGTGCCAGCAGTTTTGAACGGACAGGGGAAATCGGGGAGCTGTTTTTT. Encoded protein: CASSFERTGEIGELFF.